This T cell receptor (beta chain) is drawn from a study of response to subunit inactivated influenza vaccine. MiXCR was run by TCRdb on the RT-PCR reads, yielding one entry per CDR3 protein. The profile covers 500,000 to 600,000 distinct CDR3 sequences, with around 11% appearing a single time and roughly a tenth taken by the ten largest. The length of the CDR3 is 14 residues. V was pared by 4 bases and J by 6 bases, with 15 bases between. Germline V CDR1 and CDR2: SGHRS, YFSETQ. This clonotype was counted ten times or more. Its antigen is unknown. Notes on the study in general: Authors proposed each seasonal influenza vaccination draws in few new T cells.

The source was PBMCs from blood, collected on the day of vaccination. This sequence originates from a man in his fifties who received an inactivated influenza vaccine. The chain recombines TRBV5-1 with TRBJ2-3; no reliable D call. The CDR3 nucleotides are TGCGCCAGCAGCATGGACGCGTCCTCCGATACGCAGTATTTT. Its protein is CASSMDASSDTQYF. The variable domain in full, completed from reference TRBV5-1 and TRBJ2-3, reads KAGVTQTPRYLIKTRGQQVTLSCSPISGHRSVSWYQQTPGQGLQFLFEYFSETQRNKGNFPGRFSGRQFSNSRSEMNVSTLELGDSALYLCASSMDASSDTQYFGPGTRLTVL.